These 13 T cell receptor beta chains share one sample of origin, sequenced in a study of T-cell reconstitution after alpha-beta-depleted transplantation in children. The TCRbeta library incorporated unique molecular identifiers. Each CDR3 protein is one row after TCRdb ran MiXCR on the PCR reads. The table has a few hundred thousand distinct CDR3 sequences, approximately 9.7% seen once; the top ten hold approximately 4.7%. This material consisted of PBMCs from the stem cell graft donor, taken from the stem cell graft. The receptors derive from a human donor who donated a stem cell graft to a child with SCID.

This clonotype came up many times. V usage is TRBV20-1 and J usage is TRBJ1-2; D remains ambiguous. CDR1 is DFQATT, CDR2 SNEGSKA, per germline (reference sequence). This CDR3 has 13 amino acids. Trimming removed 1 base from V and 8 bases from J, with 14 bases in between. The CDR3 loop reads CSARGSLTRGYTF. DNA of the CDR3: TGCAGTGCTAGAGGGTCCCTAACTAGGGGCTACACCTTC.

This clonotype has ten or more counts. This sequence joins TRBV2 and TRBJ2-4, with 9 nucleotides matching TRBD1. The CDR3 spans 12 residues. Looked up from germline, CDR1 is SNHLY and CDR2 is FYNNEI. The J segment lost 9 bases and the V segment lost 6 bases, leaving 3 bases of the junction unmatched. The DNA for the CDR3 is TGTGCCAGCAGGGGGACAGGGACCATTCAGTACTTC. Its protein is CASRGTGTIQYF.

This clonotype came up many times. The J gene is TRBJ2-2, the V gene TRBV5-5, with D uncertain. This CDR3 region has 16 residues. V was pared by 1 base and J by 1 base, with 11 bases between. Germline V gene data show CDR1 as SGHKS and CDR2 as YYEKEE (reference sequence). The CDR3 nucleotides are TGTGCCAGCAGCTTGTGGGTTTCGGTGAACACCGGGGAGCTGTTTTTT. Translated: CASSLWVSVNTGELFF.

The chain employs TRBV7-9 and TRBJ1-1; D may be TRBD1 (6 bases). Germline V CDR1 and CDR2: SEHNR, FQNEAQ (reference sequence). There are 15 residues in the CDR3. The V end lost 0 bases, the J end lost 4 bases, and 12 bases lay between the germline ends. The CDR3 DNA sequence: TGTGCCAGCAGCTTAGCGCAGGGGTTCTTCACTGAAGCTTTCTTT. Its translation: CASSLAQGFFTEAFF.

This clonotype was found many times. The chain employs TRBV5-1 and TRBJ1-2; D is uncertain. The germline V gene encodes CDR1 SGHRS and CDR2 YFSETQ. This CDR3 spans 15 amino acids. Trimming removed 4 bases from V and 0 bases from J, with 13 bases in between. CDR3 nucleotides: TGCGCCAGCAGCCTCGGGTCGGGAGCTAACTATGGCTACACCTTC. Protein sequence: CASSLGSGANYGYTF. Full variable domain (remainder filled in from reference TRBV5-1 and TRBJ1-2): KAGVTQTPRYLIKTRGQQVTLSCSPISGHRSVSWYQQTPGQGLQFLFEYFSETQRNKGNFPGRFSGRQFSNSRSEMNVSTLELGDSALYLCASSLGSGANYGYTFGSGTRLTVV.

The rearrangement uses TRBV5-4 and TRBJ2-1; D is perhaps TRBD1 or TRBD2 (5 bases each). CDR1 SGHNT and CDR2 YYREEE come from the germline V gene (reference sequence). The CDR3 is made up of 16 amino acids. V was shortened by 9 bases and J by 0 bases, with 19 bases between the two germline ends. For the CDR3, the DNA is TGTGCCATGGGCTTGGGGGTCACCTGCTCCTACAATGAGCAGTTCTTC. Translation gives CAMGLGVTCSYNEQFF.

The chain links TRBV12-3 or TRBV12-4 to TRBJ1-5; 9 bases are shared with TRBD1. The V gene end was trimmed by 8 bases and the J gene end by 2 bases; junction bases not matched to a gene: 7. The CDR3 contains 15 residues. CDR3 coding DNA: TGTGCCAGCCGGACAGGGGAATTGGGCAATCAGCCCCAGCATTTT. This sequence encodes CASRTGELGNQPQHF.

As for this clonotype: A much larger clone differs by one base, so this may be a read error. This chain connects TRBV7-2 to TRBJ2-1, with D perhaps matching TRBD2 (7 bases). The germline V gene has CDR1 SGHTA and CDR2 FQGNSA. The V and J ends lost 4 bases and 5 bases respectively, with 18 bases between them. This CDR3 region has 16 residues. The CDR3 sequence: CASSWRGGNVHNEQFF. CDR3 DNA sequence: TGTGCCAGCAGCTGGAGGGGGGGAAACGTCCACAATGAGCAGTTCTTC.

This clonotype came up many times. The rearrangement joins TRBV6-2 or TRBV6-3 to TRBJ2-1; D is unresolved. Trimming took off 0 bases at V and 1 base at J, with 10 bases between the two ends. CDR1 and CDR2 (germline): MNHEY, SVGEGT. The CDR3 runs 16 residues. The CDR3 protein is CASSYSSAESYNEQFF. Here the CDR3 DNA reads TGTGCCAGCAGTTACTCGTCGGCAGAGTCCTACAATGAGCAGTTCTTC.

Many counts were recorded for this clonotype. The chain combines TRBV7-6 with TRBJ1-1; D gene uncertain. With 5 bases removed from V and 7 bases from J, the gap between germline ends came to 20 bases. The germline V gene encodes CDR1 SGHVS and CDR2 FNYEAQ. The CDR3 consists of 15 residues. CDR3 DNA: TGTGCCAGCAGCCCCGTCGACTTACCGGGATTTGAAGCTTTCTTT. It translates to CASSPVDLPGFEAFF.

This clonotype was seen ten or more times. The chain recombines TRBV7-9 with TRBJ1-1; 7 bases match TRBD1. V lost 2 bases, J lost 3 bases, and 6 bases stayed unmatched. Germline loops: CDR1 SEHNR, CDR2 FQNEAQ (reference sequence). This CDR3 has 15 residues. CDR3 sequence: CASSLRGQSDTEAFF. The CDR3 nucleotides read TGTGCCAGCAGCTTAAGGGGGCAGAGTGACACTGAAGCTTTCTTT.

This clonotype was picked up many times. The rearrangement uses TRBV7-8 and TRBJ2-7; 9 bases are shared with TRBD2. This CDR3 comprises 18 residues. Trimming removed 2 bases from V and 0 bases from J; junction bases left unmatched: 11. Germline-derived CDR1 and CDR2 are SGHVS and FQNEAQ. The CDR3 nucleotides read TGTGCCAGCAGCTTACCGAAGCGGGGGGCGCTAAGCTCCTACGAGCAGTACTTC. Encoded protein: CASSLPKRGALSSYEQYF.

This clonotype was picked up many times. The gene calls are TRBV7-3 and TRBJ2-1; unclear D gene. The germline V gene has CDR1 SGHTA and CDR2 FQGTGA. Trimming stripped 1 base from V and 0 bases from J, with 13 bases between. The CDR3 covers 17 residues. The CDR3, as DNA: TGTGCCAGCAGCTTAAGGGCCGGAGTGGGCTCCTACAATGAGCAGTTCTTC. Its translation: CASSLRAGVGSYNEQFF.